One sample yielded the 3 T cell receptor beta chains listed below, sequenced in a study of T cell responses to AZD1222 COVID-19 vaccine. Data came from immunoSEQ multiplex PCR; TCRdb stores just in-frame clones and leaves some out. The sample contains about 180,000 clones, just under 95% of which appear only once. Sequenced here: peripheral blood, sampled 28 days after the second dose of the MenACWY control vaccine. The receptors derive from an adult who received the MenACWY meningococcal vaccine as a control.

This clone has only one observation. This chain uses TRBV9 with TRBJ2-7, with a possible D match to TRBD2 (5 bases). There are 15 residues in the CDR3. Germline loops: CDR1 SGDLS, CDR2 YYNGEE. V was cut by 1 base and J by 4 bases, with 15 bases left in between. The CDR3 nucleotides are TGTGCCAGCAGCGTAAATGGCGGGCCATCGTACGAGCAGTACTTC. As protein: CASSVNGGPSYEQYF.

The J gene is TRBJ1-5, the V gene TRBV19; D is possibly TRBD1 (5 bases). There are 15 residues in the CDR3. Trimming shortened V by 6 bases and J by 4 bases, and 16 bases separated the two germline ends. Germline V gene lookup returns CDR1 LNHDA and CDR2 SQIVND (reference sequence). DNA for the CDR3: TGTGCCAGTAGCTCGTCGGGACTCCAGAATCAGCCCCAGCATTTT. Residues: CASSSSGLQNQPQHF.

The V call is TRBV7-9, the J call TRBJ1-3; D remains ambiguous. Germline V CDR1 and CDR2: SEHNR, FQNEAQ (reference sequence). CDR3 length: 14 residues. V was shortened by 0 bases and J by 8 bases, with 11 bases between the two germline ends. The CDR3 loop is CASSLAGFVDTIYF. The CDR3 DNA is TGTGCCAGCAGCTTAGCAGGGTTCGTAGACACCATATATTTT.